One sample yielded the 30 T cell receptor beta chains listed below, sequenced in a study of shared clonotypes between healthy human individuals. The naive CD8 fraction comprised CD45RO-negative cells positively selected for CCR7 and excluded terminally differentiated effector memory CD45RA+ cells. Clones were read by immunoSEQ multiplex PCR, and TCRdb kept only the in-frame ones, dropping some. The table shows about 2,100,000 clones, with about 93% occurring only once. Sequencing input: naive CD8+ T cells from PBMCs. The receptor set was obtained from a man younger than 35 in good health. Some clones in this sample may be carry-over from other donors' samples.

The chain combines TRBV27 with TRBJ2-7; no firm D call. V lost 5 bases to trimming and J lost 0 bases, with 17 bases between them. CDR3 length equals 16 residues. CDR1 is MNHEY and CDR2 is SMNVEV in the germline V gene (reference sequence). DNA for the CDR3: TGTGCCAGCAGTCCCTCAGCAGGACCAAACTCCTACGAGCAGTACTTC. Translation gives CASSPSAGPNSYEQYF.

The CDR3 DNA sequence: TGTGCCAGCAGCTTAAGGGGACAAGAGACCCAGTACTTC. It specifies CASSLRGQETQYF. The rearrangement links TRBV7-8 to TRBJ2-5, with a weak D call TRBD1 (5 bases). Trimming left V 2 bases short and J 2 bases short, with 6 bases between. The CDR3 length is 13 residues. Looked up from germline, CDR1 is SGHVS and CDR2 is FQNEAQ.

Turning to this clone: Other nucleotide sequences in the sample specify the same CDR3. The J gene is TRBJ2-1, the V gene TRBV5-1; 10 bases match TRBD1. From germline, CDR1 is SGHRS and CDR2 YFSETQ. Losses at the gene ends were 4 bases for V and 4 bases for J; bases not matched to a gene: 2. The CDR3 contains 14 residues. The CDR3 DNA follows: TGCGCCAGCAGCCCGGGACAGGGGTACAATGAGCAGTTCTTC. It specifies CASSPGQGYNEQFF.

The genes are TRBV28 and TRBJ2-5, with unresolved D. The assigned J gene may be wrong: the sequence end matches TRBJ2-7 better. The germline CDR1 and CDR2 sequences are MDHEN and SYDVKM. This CDR3 has 12 residues. The CDR3, as DNA: TGTGCCAGCACTGTCGGCCCCTACGAGCAGTACTTC. This encodes CASTVGPYEQYF.

The gene calls are TRBV7-3 and TRBJ2-2; D gene ambiguous. There are 13 residues in the CDR3. Per germline, CDR1 SGHTA and CDR2 FQGTGA. V was trimmed by 6 bases and J by 6 bases, leaving 11 bases between them. CDR3 sequence reads: CASRGPSSGELFF. The CDR3 coding sequence is TGTGCCAGCAGAGGACCCTCTTCCGGGGAGCTGTTTTTT.

CDR3 region: CASLWYNEQFF. The CDR3 DNA is TGTGCCAGCCTCTGGTACAATGAGCAGTTCTTC. This sequence joins TRBV7-9 and TRBJ2-1; no reliable D call. Trimming removed 8 bases at V and 4 bases at J, with 6 bases between. CDR3 size: 11 residues. From germline, CDR1 is SEHNR and CDR2 FQNEAQ (reference sequence).

This rearrangement joins TRBV27 to TRBJ2-2, with D possibly TRBD2 on 5 matching bases. Germline CDR1 reads MNHEY; CDR2 reads SMNVEV (reference sequence). V lost 4 bases, J lost 3 bases, and 6 bases lay in between. The CDR3 extends over 13 amino acids. In DNA, the CDR3 is TGTGCCAGCAGTTCGAGGGACACCGGGGAGCTGTTTTTT. Protein: CASSSRDTGELFF.

The chain combines TRBV28 with TRBJ2-7; D tentatively fits TRBD1 or TRBD2 (5 bases each). Trimming took off 9 bases at V and 1 base at J, with 13 bases between the two ends. This CDR3 comprises 13 residues. Germline CDR1 reads MDHEN; CDR2 reads SYDVKM. The CDR3 DNA is TGTGCCAGTTATCGGGACGGTTCCTACGAGCAGTACTTC. It specifies CASYRDGSYEQYF.

The chain has TRBV10-3 and TRBJ1-1, with 7 bases fitting TRBD1. This CDR3 contains 13 residues. Trimming at V came to 6 bases and at J to 1 base, leaving 2 bases not matched to a gene. Germline V lookup: CDR1 ENHRY, CDR2 SYGVKD. CDR3 loop: CAIRGQQNTEAFF. In DNA form, the CDR3 reads TGTGCCATCAGGGGACAGCAGAACACTGAAGCTTTCTTT.

Of note for this clone: Additional DNA sequences in this sample encode the identical CDR3. This CDR3 is CASSVEAASYEQYF. The CDR3 DNA sequence: TGTGCCAGCAGCGTAGAAGCAGCCTCCTACGAGCAGTACTTC. This chain links TRBV9 with TRBJ2-7; D uncertain. The germline CDR1 and CDR2 sequences are SGDLS and YYNGEE. V was clipped by 0 bases and J by 0 bases, with 7 bases between them. CDR3 length: 14 residues.

About this clone itself: Other DNA sequences of this sample code for an identical CDR3. The V and J genes are TRBV9 and TRBJ1-1, with TRBD1 identical over 7 bases. V gave up 4 bases and J gave up 1 base; unmatched junction bases: 4. Germline V gene lookup returns CDR1 SGDLS and CDR2 YYNGEE. The CDR3 loop spans 14 amino acids. For the CDR3, the DNA is TGTGCCAGCAGCCCCCGACAGGGGAACACTGAAGCTTTCTTT. Translated: CASSPRQGNTEAFF.

The chain is built from TRBV7-8 and TRBJ2-1; unclear D gene. The CDR3 has 14 amino acids. V was clipped by 1 base and J by 4 bases, with 8 bases between them. Germline CDR1 is SGHVS and CDR2 is FQNEAQ. The CDR3 loop is CASSLGPPYNEQFF. Written as DNA, the CDR3 is TGTGCCAGCAGCTTAGGTCCACCTTACAATGAGCAGTTCTTC. Full variable domain (remainder filled in from reference TRBV7-8 and TRBJ2-1): GAGVSQSPRYKVAKRGQDVALRCDPISGHVSLFWYQQALGQGPEFLTYFQNEAQLDKSGLPSDRFFAERPEGSVSTLKIQRTQQEDSAVYLCASSLGPPYNEQFFGPGTRLTVL.

The chain recombines TRBV29-1 with TRBJ1-2; the D is unclear. Trimming removed 7 bases from V and 1 base from J, with 13 bases in between. Germline V lookup: CDR1 SQVTM, CDR2 ANQGSEA. The CDR3 runs 13 residues. The CDR3 DNA reads as TGCAGCGCCCAGCCGGGAAATAACTATGGCTACACCTTC. Residues: CSAQPGNNYGYTF.

The rearrangement joins TRBV14 to TRBJ2-7; D unclear. V was shortened by 3 bases and J by 7 bases, with 19 bases between the two germline ends. The CDR3 has 15 residues. Germline values: CDR1 SGHDN, CDR2 FVKESK. The CDR3 region is CASSHPRAGLWEQYF. In nucleotides, the CDR3 is TGTGCCAGCAGCCACCCTAGAGCTGGGCTCTGGGAGCAGTACTTC.

The V and J genes are TRBV7-3 and TRBJ2-7, with D perhaps TRBD1 or TRBD2 (6 bases each). The CDR3 is 13 residues long. In germline, CDR1 is SGHTA, CDR2 FQGTGA. V lost 5 bases to trimming and J lost 5 bases, with 13 bases between them. CDR3 bases: TGTGCCAGCAGCCAGGCTGGGGGGCACGAGCAGTACTTC. Encoded protein: CASSQAGGHEQYF. The variable domain in full, with the rest retrieved from reference TRBV7-3 and TRBJ2-7, is GAGVSQTPSNKVTEKGKYVELRCDPISGHTALYWYRQSLGQGPEFLIYFQGTGAADDSGLPNDRFFAVRPEGSVSTLKIQRTERGDSAVYLCASSQAGGHEQYFGPGTRLTVT.

This clone was detected once. The chain combines TRBV6-5 with TRBJ2-3; a weak D match, TRBD1 (5 bases). The CDR3 totals 14 residues. V was clipped by 2 bases and J by 6 bases, with 12 bases between them. CDR1 and CDR2 from the germline V gene are MNHEY and SVGAGI. Here the CDR3 DNA reads TGTGCCAGCAGTTACAGACAGAACCTGGATACGCAGTATTTT. Protein product: CASSYRQNLDTQYF.

This sequence joins TRBV2 and TRBJ2-7, with no clear D. Germline assignment: CDR1 SNHLY and CDR2 FYNNEI. V shed 1 base and J shed 0 bases, with 13 bases lying between them. CDR3 length equals 16 residues. The CDR3, as DNA: TGTGCCAGCAGTGAAGGTTTGCGGCCACGCTCCTACGAGCAGTACTTC. This translates into CASSEGLRPRSYEQYF.

The chain uses TRBV28 and TRBJ2-7, with 7 positions matching TRBD2. CDR1 is MDHEN, CDR2 SYDVKM, per germline. The CDR3 spans 15 residues. V lost 6 bases and J lost 5; bases outside the gene matches: 13. This chain's CDR3 is CASSQGRTSGNEQYF. DNA for the CDR3: TGTGCCAGCAGCCAAGGCCGTACCAGCGGGAACGAGCAGTACTTC.

The rearrangement uses TRBV28 and TRBJ1-2; maybe TRBD1 (5 bases). This CDR3 comprises 13 residues. The V gene lost 7 bases and the J gene lost 4 bases, with 13 bases spanning the gap. Looked up from germline, CDR1 is MDHEN and CDR2 is SYDVKM. The CDR3 nucleotides read TGTGCCAGCATGCGCGGAGGGGCCTATGGCTACACCTTC. Translated: CASMRGGAYGYTF.

The genes are TRBV5-8 and TRBJ2-3; D is perhaps TRBD1 (5 bases). Germline V gene sequence: CDR1 SGHTS, CDR2 YDEGEE. There are 12 residues in the CDR3. V was trimmed by 0 bases and J by 14 bases, leaving 13 bases between them. CDR3 sequence reads: CASSLDRPPPYF. The CDR3 coding sequence is TGTGCCAGCAGCTTGGACAGGCCGCCTCCGTATTTT.

The chain has TRBV28 and TRBJ1-3; 7 nucleotides agree with TRBD1. CDR1 and CDR2 (germline): MDHEN, SYDVKM. CDR3 length equals 17 residues. Unmatched junction bases numbered 13, after V lost 7 bases and J lost 1 base. CDR3 sequence: CASISRGPKYSGNTIYF. The CDR3 nucleotides read TGTGCCAGCATTTCTAGGGGGCCGAAATATTCTGGAAACACCATATATTTT.

CDR3 in DNA: TGTGCCAGCAGCGAGGGGCACTCCGGCTTCAATGAGCAGTTCTTC. Translating it yields CASSEGHSGFNEQFF. The genes are TRBV9 and TRBJ2-1; D might be TRBD1 (5 bases). Deletions cut 3 bases from V and 6 bases from J, with 16 bases between. Germline lookup yields CDR1 SGDLS and CDR2 YYNGEE. This CDR3 has 15 amino acids.

CDR3 sequence (DNA): TGTGCCATCAGTCTGTTACCAGGGGTGGTGACCTACAATGAGCAGTTCTTC. It is translated as CAISLLPGVVTYNEQFF. The rearrangement uses TRBV10-3 and TRBJ2-1; maybe TRBD1 (6 bases). With 5 bases removed from V and 2 bases from J, the gap between germline ends came to 19 bases. The CDR3 loop spans 17 amino acids. Germline CDR1 reads ENHRY; CDR2 reads SYGVKD.

The V gene is TRBV28, the J gene TRBJ2-4; D gene ambiguous. The germline V and J ends were trimmed by 3 bases and 4 bases, with 25 bases remaining between them. This CDR3 has 19 amino acids. The germline V gene encodes CDR1 MDHEN and CDR2 SYDVKM. This CDR3 reads CASSLQYGIPNQSKNIQYF. CDR3 in DNA: TGTGCCAGCAGTTTGCAGTATGGGATACCAAACCAATCAAAAAACATTCAGTACTTC.

The rearrangement links TRBV7-3 to TRBJ1-1; D might be TRBD1 (6 bases). Trimming stripped 5 bases from V and 6 bases from J, with 13 bases between. Germline assignment: CDR1 SGHTA and CDR2 FQGTGA. The CDR3 length is 13 residues. The CDR3 here is CASSPRGGPEAFF. The CDR3, as DNA: TGTGCCAGCAGCCCAAGGGGGGGCCCTGAAGCTTTCTTT.

The chain recombines TRBV6-5 with TRBJ2-7, with D tentatively TRBD1 (6 bases). The V end lost 0 bases, the J end lost 10 bases, and 19 bases lay between the germline ends. The CDR3 contains 15 residues. Germline V gene lookup returns CDR1 MNHEY and CDR2 SVGAGI. CDR3 sequence: CASSYSRTVLELQYF. CDR3 nucleotides: TGTGCCAGCAGTTACTCTAGGACAGTGCTTGAACTACAGTACTTC.

The chain recombines TRBV5-1 with TRBJ2-7; 7 nucleotides line up with TRBD1. There are 14 residues in the CDR3. The junction had 2 bases not matched to a gene; V was cut back by 0 bases and J by 2 bases. Germline CDR1 reads SGHRS; CDR2 reads YFSETQ. The CDR3 DNA is TGCGCCAGCAGCTTGGACGGGACAGCCTACGAGCAGTACTTC. It codes for CASSLDGTAYEQYF.

The chain is built from TRBV4-3 and TRBJ2-7, with TRBD2 matching 14 bases. The CDR3 loop spans 18 amino acids. Germline loops: CDR1 LGHNA, CDR2 YSLEER. V shed 0 bases, J shed 4 bases, and the junction held 8 bases outside the gene matches. CDR3 residues: CASSQERSGTSGSYEQYF. The CDR3 DNA is TGCGCCAGCAGCCAAGAACGGTCAGGGACTAGCGGGAGTTACGAGCAGTACTTC.

The V call is TRBV21-1, the J call TRBJ2-1; no check of the table's D call, TRBD1, against the DNA was made. TRBV21-1 is shown as a pseudogene. CDR3 size: 17 residues. The CDR3 DNA reads TGTGCCAGCAGCAAAGCAGACAGGGAGATGGGCTACAATGAGCAGTTCTTC. Translating gives CASSKADREMGYNEQFF.

The CDR3 spells CSVVSTVTYEQYF. The CDR3 region has the DNA TGCAGCGTTGTATCAACCGTCACCTACGAGCAGTACTTC. The chain has TRBV29-1 and TRBJ2-5; D uncertain. The J call is uncertain, as TRBJ2-7 better fits the DNA end. Germline-derived CDR1 and CDR2 are SQVTM and ANQGSEA. This CDR3 has 13 amino acids.